Sequencing of this T cell receptor (beta chain) was carried out in a study of T cell responses to AZD1222 COVID-19 vaccine. Whole-study context: Researchers grouped second doses given at about 4 or about 12 weeks into one pool.

The method was immunoSEQ multiplex PCR; TCRdb's version includes in-frame clones alone and lacks a portion of them. The sample yields about 68,000 clones, more than 80% seen once. Study-wide findings and caveats: It was only after the peak T cell response that any repertoires were sampled.

Note on this clone: The antigen remains unidentified.

CDR1 MDHEN and CDR2 SYDVKM come from the germline V gene. The CDR3 runs 12 residues. The V and J ends lost 2 bases and 13 bases respectively, with 11 bases between them. The chain couples TRBV28 to TRBJ1-4, with D hard to call. The TCR originated in an adult in good health. The sample here was peripheral blood, taken on day 0 of AZD1222 vaccination. In nucleotides, the CDR3 is TGTGCCAGCAGTTTAAAGGGAGGGATACTGTTTTTT. Residues: CASSLKGGILFF.